The clone carrying this T cell receptor beta chain was found a few times. Antigen: not known. The data belong to a study of cytomegalovirus exposure and HLA in healthy donors. Study-wide results and caveats: Later analysis identified 16,951 TCR beta sequences associated with HLA alleles, using a false discovery rate threshold of 0.05. As a later analysis showed, a missense DCLRE1C variant was linked to trimming of TCR beta V- and J-genes.

PCR amplification relied on 60 Vbeta primers (plus 13 Jbeta primers). TCRdb's copy holds only in-frame clones and misses some; the assay was immunoSEQ multiplex PCR. The repertoire has some 180,000 clones, 70% to 85% of them found once; the top ten carry approximately 1.2%. Unrecorded immune exposures were likely, despite nominal health at sampling. V shed 4 bases, J shed 1 base, and the junction held 5 bases outside the gene matches. This CDR3 is 15 amino acids long. CDR1 and CDR2 (germline): SGHNT, YYREEE (reference sequence). Sequenced input: PBMCs. This receptor was obtained from a girl aged 2 to 10 in good health and CMV-seropositive. The chain carries TRBV5-4 and TRBJ1-1; 9 nucleotides agree with TRBD1. CDR3 coding DNA: TGTGCCAGCAGCCCCCGGGACAGGGAGAACACTGAAGCTTTCTTT. Amino acids: CASSPRDRENTEAFF.